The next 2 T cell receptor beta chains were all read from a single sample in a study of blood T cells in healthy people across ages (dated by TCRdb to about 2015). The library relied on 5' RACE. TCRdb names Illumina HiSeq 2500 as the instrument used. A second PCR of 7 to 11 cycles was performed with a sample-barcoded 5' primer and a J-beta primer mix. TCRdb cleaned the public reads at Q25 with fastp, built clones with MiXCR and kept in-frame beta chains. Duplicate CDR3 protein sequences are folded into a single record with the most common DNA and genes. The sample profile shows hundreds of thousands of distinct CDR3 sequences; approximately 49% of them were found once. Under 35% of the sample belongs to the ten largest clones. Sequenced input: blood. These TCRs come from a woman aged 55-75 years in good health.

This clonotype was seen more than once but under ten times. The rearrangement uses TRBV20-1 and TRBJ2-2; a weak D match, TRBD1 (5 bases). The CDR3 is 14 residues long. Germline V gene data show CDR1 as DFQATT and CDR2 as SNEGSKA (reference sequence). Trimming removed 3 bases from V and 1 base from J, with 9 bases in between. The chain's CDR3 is CSARDMMNTGELFF. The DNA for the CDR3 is TGCAGTGCTAGGGACATGATGAACACCGGGGAGCTGTTTTTT.

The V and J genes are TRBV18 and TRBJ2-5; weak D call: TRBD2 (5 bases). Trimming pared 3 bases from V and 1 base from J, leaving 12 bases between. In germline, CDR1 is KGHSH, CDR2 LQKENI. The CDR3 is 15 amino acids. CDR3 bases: TGTGCCAGCTCACCCGCGTCGAGGGCCCAAGAGACCCAGTACTTC. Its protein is CASSPASRAQETQYF. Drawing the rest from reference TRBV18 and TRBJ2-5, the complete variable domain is NAGVMQNPRHLVRRRGQEARLRCSPMKGHSHVYWYRQLPEEGLKFMVYLQKENIIDESGMPKERFSAEFPKEGPSILRIQQVVRGDSAAYFCASSPASRAQETQYFGPGTRLLVL.